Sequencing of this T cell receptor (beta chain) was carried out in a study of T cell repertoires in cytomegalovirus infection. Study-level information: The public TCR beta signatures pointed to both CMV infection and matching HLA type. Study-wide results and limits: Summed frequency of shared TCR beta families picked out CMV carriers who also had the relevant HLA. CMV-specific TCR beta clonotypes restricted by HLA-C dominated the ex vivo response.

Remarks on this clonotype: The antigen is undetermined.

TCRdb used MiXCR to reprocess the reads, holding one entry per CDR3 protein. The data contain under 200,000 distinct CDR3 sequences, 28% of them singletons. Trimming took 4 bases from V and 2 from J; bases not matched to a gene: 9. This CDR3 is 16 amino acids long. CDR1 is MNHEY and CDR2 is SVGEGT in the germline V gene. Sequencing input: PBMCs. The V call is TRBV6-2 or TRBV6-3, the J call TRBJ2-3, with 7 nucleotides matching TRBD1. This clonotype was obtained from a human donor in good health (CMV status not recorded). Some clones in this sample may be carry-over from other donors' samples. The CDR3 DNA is TGTGCCAGCAGTTCCTTGGCCAGGGGGTACACAGATACGCAGTATTTT. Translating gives CASSSLARGYTDTQYF.